The TCR beta chain described here comes from a study of PD-1 blockade in classical Hodgkin lymphoma (dated by TCRdb to between 2020 and 2021). At the level of the whole study: Nivolumab dosing was 3 mg/kg intravenously every 2 weeks, continuing until either disease progression or unacceptable toxicity. To define a peripheral blood immune signature of response to PD-1 blockade in classical Hodgkin lymphoma, the study combined TCR beta sequencing with CyTOF.

The full study reports these points: Baseline diversity similar to that of newly diagnosed patients was observed in trial patients achieving complete response, whereas significantly lower diversity was observed in partial responders and progressors. Newly diagnosed patients were reported to have lower baseline TCR diversity than healthy donors, and relapsed/refractory patients were reported to have lower baseline TCR diversity still. The study was limited to a single clinical trial cohort, and causes of repertoire differences, possibly disease activity or prior therapy, remained undefined. By C4D1, a significant rise was seen in CD4+ TCR diversity but not in CD8+ TCR diversity (p=0.0027 vs p=0.16), and the rise was most apparent among complete responders (p=0.02). Patients starting nivolumab less than 1 year after ASCT had lower diversity and were excluded from later analyses to avoid confounding by immune reconstitution.

The intended sense of this specimen's time point label: cycle 2 day 1 (C2D1) of nivolumab. All trial patients had relapsed after autologous stem cell transplantation, with cohorts A, B and C differing in prior brentuximab vedotin exposure. A total of 50 to 70 patients with relapsed/refractory classical Hodgkin lymphoma made up the trial cohort, and each patient's best overall response was complete response, partial response or progressive disease. Single-agent nivolumab was administered to trial patients in the multi-cohort phase II CheckMate 205 trial. Best overall response was determined by an independent review committee according to the 2007 International Working Group response criteria. Trial PBMCs were obtained immediately prior to nivolumab initiation (C1D1) and on therapy at cycle 2 day 1 and cycle 4 day 1. Peripheral blood was collected in 8 mL Vacutainer Cell Preparation Tubes, from which PBMCs were isolated by centrifugation and then cryopreserved.

Cut back by 1 base and 4 bases, the V and J ends lie 10 bases apart. The germline V gene (reference sequence) gives CDR1 as SEHNR and CDR2 as FQNEAQ. CDR3 length: 14 amino acids, cysteine to phenylalanine. Only the CDR3 region is kept as DNA, spanning 42 bases read in frame from base 1. Concerning this clone: This clone's antigen is unknown. Base-call qualities are not available, and no considerably larger clone is one nucleotide away.

Genomic DNA was extracted with the Qiagen DNeasy kit from unsorted PBMCs and from negatively selected CD4+ and CD8+ fractions. TCR beta CDR3 regions were subjected to amplification by immunoSEQ multiplex PCR with primers that anneal to V and J segments. A synthetic immune receptor repertoire was used to minimize amplification bias, and any residual bias was removed computationally once sequencing was done. The authors processed their data as follows. Custom Python scripts were used to quantify repertoire diversity as the Shannon entropy index. Unsorted, CD4+ and CD8+ repertoires were analyzed separately, except in combined analyses where CD4+ and CD8+ sequences were merged in silico. Clonal expansion was defined as a frequency increase of at least 2-fold after treatment compared with C1D1, and clones undetected at baseline were assigned a pseudocount of 0.5. Singleton clones were defined as clones with 0 or 1 copy at C1D1, and non-singleton clones were defined as clones with 2 or more copies. Clones expanded in unsorted samples were labelled as CD4+, CD8+ or unknown by matching protein sequences in sorted samples from the same patient. Wilcoxon tests on paired samples were used to test diversity changes from C1D1 to C4D1. TCRdb mirrors the immuneACCESS table, restricted to in-frame sequences. Some clones are absent from its copies; in checked studies, under half trace to an unresolved V gene, and the reason for the others is unknown. Clone size and V and J calls were adopted from that table, with D and trimming inferred from the DNA. In this sample the table shows 90,000 to 100,000 clones, more than 80% of which occur a single time. Roughly 16% of the sample goes to the ten largest clones.

This receptor was identified in a human donor with classical Hodgkin lymphoma. Sequencing used peripheral blood mononuclear cells (PBMCs), obtained before the second cycle of nivolumab. The chain is made from TRBV7-9 and TRBJ2-5; no D gene call is confident. The bases are TGTGCCAGCAGCTTAGGAGGCAATTCAGAGACCCAGTACTTC. Its protein product is CASSLGGNSETQYF. Outside the CDR3, residues come from the reference TRBV7-9 and TRBJ2-5 proteins, so the full variable domain is: DTGVSQNPRHKITKRGQNVTFRCDPISEHNRLYWYRQTLGQGPEFLTYFQNEAQLEKSRLLSDRFSAERPKGSFSTLEIQRTEQGDSAMYLCASSLGGNSETQYFGPGTRLLVL.